Listed here are 23 T cell receptor gamma chains from one sample, sequenced in a study of human gamma delta and Vdelta1 T cells. The antigens these receptors bind are not known. TCRdb redid clone calling on the PCR reads using CATT. The sample contains 7,000 to 10,000 gamma-chain clones, around 42% of which appear only once. The sequencing input was Vdelta1 gamma-delta T cells from blood grown in culture (DOT cells). These receptors were taken from a human donor in good health.

The J gene is TRGJ1 or TRGJ2, the V gene TRGV4. The germline gives CDR1 EGSTGY, CDR2 YDSYTSSV. This CDR3 is 12 amino acids long. After removal of 3 bases from V and 7 bases from J, the junction contained 6 bases not matched to a gene. The CDR3 spells CATWDFFYKKLF. The DNA of the CDR3 is TGTGCCACCTGGGATTTTTTCTATAAGAAACTCTTT.

Details on this clone: The same CDR3 also results from other DNA sequences found in this sample. This chain joins TRGV10 and TRGJ1 or TRGJ2. TRGV10 is classed as an ORF, of uncertain function. Unmatched junction bases numbered 5, after V lost 8 bases and J lost 0 bases. The CDR3 has 13 amino acids. CDR3 coding DNA: TGTGCTGCGTGGGACCCGAATTATTATAAGAAACTCTTT. It yields the protein CAAWDPNYYKKLF.

V usage is TRGV5 and J usage is TRGJ1 or TRGJ2. The germline V gene encodes CDR1 VINAFY and CDR2 YDVSNSKD. After removal of 0 bases from V and 11 bases from J, the junction contained 4 bases not matched to a gene. This CDR3 has 11 amino acids. Written as DNA, the CDR3 is TGTGCCACCTGGGACAGGCCCGAGAAACTCTTT. This codes for CATWDRPEKLF.

The chain uses TRGV8 and TRGJP2. The CDR3 is made up of 15 amino acids. The trim removed 5 bases at V and 1 base at J, leaving 7 bases unmatched. Germline V gene lookup returns CDR1 VENAVY and CDR2 YDSYNSRV. The DNA for the CDR3 is TGTGCCACCTGGGCTCTGGGTAGTAGTGATTGGATCAAGACGTTT. It is translated as CATWALGSSDWIKTF.

This clone has a handful of counts. The chain links TRGV9 to TRGJ1 or TRGJ2. Germline CDR1 reads GITISATS; CDR2 reads ISYDGTV (reference sequence). The CDR3 sequence is 14 residues long. Trimming cost V 0 bases and J 4 bases; bases outside gene matches: 6. CDR3 bases: TGTGCCTTGTGGGAGGTGCCTTGGTATTATAAGAAACTCTTT. Translation: CALWEVPWYYKKLF.

The chain uses TRGV3 and TRGJP2. The CDR3 has 13 amino acids. V lost 2 bases to trimming and J lost 6 bases; unmatched junction nucleotides: 3. Germline V lookup: CDR1 VTNTFY, CDR2 YDVSTARD (reference sequence). CDR3 region: CATWDMGDWIKTF. The CDR3 nucleotides are TGTGCCACCTGGGACATGGGTGATTGGATCAAGACGTTT.

The chain combines TRGV10 with TRGJ1 or TRGJ2. TRGV10 is flagged as an ORF with uncertain function. The CDR3 length is 14 residues. CDR3: CATWDGLGSYKKLF. The CDR3 DNA reads TGTGCCACCTGGGATGGGCTTGGGAGTTATAAGAAACTCTTT.

The chain recombines TRGV4 with TRGJ1 or TRGJ2. CDR1 EGSTGY and CDR2 YDSYTSSV come from the germline V gene. This CDR3 contains 14 residues. V lost 0 bases to trimming and J lost 7 bases; unmatched junction nucleotides: 9. For the CDR3, the DNA is TGTGCCACCTGGGATGGGCAAGGGGGATATAAGAAACTCTTT. It encodes CATWDGQGGYKKLF.

In regard to this clone: This clone may be a read error of a much larger clone one base away. V is TRGV2 and J is TRGJ1 or TRGJ2. V was pared by 0 bases and J by 6 bases, with 8 bases of the junction left unmatched. The length of the CDR3 is 14 residues. Germline lookup yields CDR1 EGSNGY and CDR2 YDSYNSKV. CDR3 sequence reads: CATWDGPGCYKKLF. CDR3 in DNA: TGTGCCACCTGGGACGGGCCGGGTTGTTATAAGAAACTCTTT.

The chain employs TRGV5 and TRGJP2. Germline values: CDR1 VINAFY, CDR2 YDVSNSKD. The CDR3 length is 17 residues. The V segment lost 0 bases and the J segment 0 bases; nucleotides outside the gene matches: 7. The CDR3 DNA follows: TGTGCCACCTGGGACAGGCCAGGGCATAGTAGTGATTGGATCAAGACGTTT. Its protein product is CATWDRPGHSSDWIKTF.

In this sample, this clone turned up a few times. V gene TRGV3 combines with J gene TRGJP2. This CDR3 region has 17 residues. Unmatched junction bases numbered 10, after V lost 3 bases and J lost 0 bases. Germline V gene sequence: CDR1 VTNTFY, CDR2 YDVSTARD (reference sequence). The CDR3 region is CATWDQKRDSSDWIKTF. The CDR3, as DNA: TGTGCCACCTGGGACCAGAAACGAGATAGTAGTGATTGGATCAAGACGTTT.

The rearrangement uses TRGV9 and TRGJ1 or TRGJ2. In germline, CDR1 is GITISATS, CDR2 ISYDGTV (reference sequence). The CDR3 covers 12 residues. Trimming took 6 bases from V and 3 from J; bases not matched to a gene: 5. The CDR3 bases are TGTGCCTTGTGGCACGGTTATTATAAGAAACTCTTT. This encodes CALWHGYYKKLF.

In this sample, this clone turned up a few times. This rearrangement joins TRGV9 to TRGJ1 or TRGJ2. The V and J ends lost 0 bases and 7 bases, in that order; junction bases with no gene match: 3. Germline CDR1 reads GITISATS; CDR2 reads ISYDGTV (reference sequence). The CDR3 is 12 amino acids. CDR3 amino acids: CALWEVVYKKLF. As DNA, the CDR3 is TGTGCCTTGTGGGAGGTGGTGTATAAGAAACTCTTT.

V gene TRGV8 combines with J gene TRGJP1. V lost 11 bases, J lost 11 bases, and 14 bases stayed unmatched. The CDR3 has 12 amino acids. CDR1 is VENAVY, CDR2 YDSYNSRV, per germline. This CDR3 is CANSSGEWFKIF. In DNA, the CDR3 is TGTGCCAACTCAAGTGGGGAATGGTTCAAGATATTT.

The sample holds a few counts of this clone. The J gene is TRGJ1 or TRGJ2, the V gene TRGV4. The V gene's germline CDR1 is EGSTGY and CDR2 YDSYTSSV. There are 13 residues in the CDR3. J gave up 7 bases and V 2 bases, and 8 bases lay outside the gene matches. CDR3 in amino acids: CATWDATGYKKLF. The CDR3 DNA follows: TGTGCCACCTGGGATGCTACGGGATATAAGAAACTCTTT.

This clone was counted only a few times. The chain employs TRGV2 and TRGJ1 or TRGJ2. Germline values: CDR1 EGSNGY, CDR2 YDSYNSKV. The CDR3 extends over 13 amino acids. The V segment lost 0 bases and the J segment 8 bases; nucleotides outside the gene matches: 7. CDR3 in DNA: TGTGCCACCTGGGACGGGCTCGGGGATAAGAAACTCTTT. This codes for CATWDGLGDKKLF.

This clone was recorded only once. The rearrangement links TRGV3 to TRGJ1 or TRGJ2. This CDR3 is built from 9 residues. Germline loops: CDR1 VTNTFY, CDR2 YDVSTARD (reference sequence). The V and J ends lost 8 bases and 6 bases, in that order; junction bases with no gene match: 1. The CDR3 bases are TGTGCCACCTCTTATAAGAAACTCTTT. Protein: CATSYKKLF.

A word on this clone: This may arise from a read error, as a much more abundant clone is one base away. This chain connects TRGV9 to TRGJ1 or TRGJ2. With 2 bases clipped from V and 3 bases from J, the junction kept 4 bases outside the gene matches. The CDR3 loop spans 13 amino acids. CDR1 and CDR2 (germline): GITISATS, ISYDGTV (reference sequence). This CDR3 reads CALWEEPYYKKLF. As DNA, the CDR3 is TGTGCCTTGTGGGAGGAACCTTATTATAAGAAACTCTTT.

In its sample, this clone was seen a few times. V gene TRGV5 combines with J gene TRGJ1 or TRGJ2. The V segment lost 8 bases and the J segment 3 bases; nucleotides outside the gene matches: 10. There are 13 residues in the CDR3. Germline V lookup: CDR1 VINAFY, CDR2 YDVSNSKD. DNA of the CDR3: TGTGCCACCTTTACCCATTCTTATTATAAGAAACTCTTT. It is translated as CATFTHSYYKKLF.

The V call is TRGV5, the J call TRGJ1 or TRGJ2. Germline trimming cut 0 bases from V and 6 bases from J; bases unmatched to any gene: 8. Germline-derived CDR1 and CDR2 are VINAFY and YDVSNSKD. The CDR3 has 14 amino acids. CDR3 amino acids: CATWDRPGSYKKLF. The CDR3 DNA sequence: TGTGCCACCTGGGACAGGCCCGGCAGTTATAAGAAACTCTTT.

The chain joins TRGV8 to TRGJP2. J gave up 3 bases and V 3 bases, and 13 bases lay outside the gene matches. Looked up from germline, CDR1 is VENAVY and CDR2 is YDSYNSRV. The CDR3 length is 17 residues. CDR3 in amino acids: CATWDVGKRGSDWIKTF. Here the CDR3 DNA reads TGTGCCACCTGGGATGTTGGAAAACGGGGTAGTGATTGGATCAAGACGTTT.

The chain is built from TRGV3 and TRGJ1 or TRGJ2. In germline, CDR1 is VTNTFY, CDR2 YDVSTARD (reference sequence). The CDR3 is 16 amino acids. V lost 1 base and J lost 0; bases outside the gene matches: 9. CDR3 protein: CATWDSHGGNYYKKLF. The DNA for the CDR3 is TGTGCCACCTGGGACAGCCACGGGGGGAATTATTATAAGAAACTCTTT.

This sequence joins TRGV8 and TRGJ1 or TRGJ2. V was clipped by 2 bases and J by 16 bases; unmatched bases: 17. Germline V lookup: CDR1 VENAVY, CDR2 YDSYNSRV. The CDR3 is 13 residues long. The CDR3 DNA sequence: TGTGCCACCTGGGATACGCCCCGCTTTAAGTGGCTCTTT. Its protein product is CATWDTPRFKWLF.